The 10 T cell receptor beta chains reported below all come from one sample, sequenced in a study of breast tumors, draining lymph nodes, adjacent tissues. TCRdb itself ran the multiplex PCR reads through MiXCR, one entry per CDR3 protein. The sample records 6,500 to 7,500 distinct CDR3 sequences, approximately 41% being singletons. Sequenced input: tumor-adjacent breast tissue. These receptors all come from a female donor with breast cancer. Some clones in this sample may be carry-over from other donors' samples.

Comment on this clonotype: One junction end disagrees with the germline gene, perhaps due to a read error. This rearrangement joins TRBV11-3 to TRBJ2-7; 7 bases fit TRBD1. Germline V gene lookup returns CDR1 SGHNT and CDR2 YENEEA. The CDR3 contains 13 residues. CDR3 bases: TGTGTCAGCAGACCCGGACAGGCCTACGAGCAGTACTTC. This translates into CVSRPGQAYEQYF.

This clonotype qualifies as medium-sized (0.01 to 0.1%). The V and J genes are TRBV6-2 or TRBV6-3 and TRBJ1-2; no reliable D call. Between the trimmed V and J ends, which lost 6 bases and 0 bases, there was a span of 11 bases. This CDR3 is 14 amino acids long. Germline V gives CDR1 MNHEY, CDR2 SVGEGT. CDR3 in amino acids: CASSPGNANYGYTF. CDR3 sequence (DNA): TGTGCCAGCAGCCCTGGCAACGCTAACTATGGCTACACCTTC.

The table lists this clonotype with a count of one. V gene TRBV27 combines with J gene TRBJ2-5, with 14 bases that match TRBD2. Germline assignment: CDR1 MNHEY and CDR2 SMNVEV (reference sequence). The CDR3 runs 15 residues. The trim removed 5 bases at V and 4 bases at J, leaving 3 bases unmatched. The CDR3 region has the DNA TGTGCCAGCAGTAGAGGGACTAGCGGGAGAGAGACCCAGTACTTC. Translated, it gives CASSRGTSGRETQYF.

At least ten counts were recorded for this clonotype. V gene TRBV30 combines with J gene TRBJ1-4; 9 bases fit TRBD1. The germline CDR1 and CDR2 sequences are GTSNPN and SVGIG (reference sequence). CDR3 length: 15 residues. V dropped 1 base and J dropped 8; count of bases not matched to a gene: 8. The CDR3 spells CAWSEGQGGGEKLFF. CDR3 nucleotides: TGTGCCTGGAGTGAGGGACAGGGTGGGGGCGAAAAACTGTTTTTT.

In this sample, this clonotype turned up many times. The rearrangement links TRBV12-3 or TRBV12-4 to TRBJ2-4; D tentatively fits TRBD1 or TRBD2 (6 bases each). Trimming left V 6 bases short and J 1 base short, with 13 bases between. This CDR3 has 15 residues. In DNA, the CDR3 is TGTGCCAGCAGGGAGTGGGGGGCGGCCAAAAACATTCAGTACTTC. Its protein is CASREWGAAKNIQYF.

This clonotype was counted at least ten times. V is TRBV12-3 or TRBV12-4 and J is TRBJ2-3; 13 bases are shared with TRBD2. The CDR3 loop spans 16 amino acids. V was pared by 5 bases and J by 2 bases, with 4 bases of the junction left unmatched. CDR3 region: CASSQLAGGPTDTQYF. In DNA form, the CDR3 reads TGTGCCAGCAGTCAACTAGCGGGAGGGCCCACAGATACGCAGTATTTT.

This clonotype is categorized as medium-sized (0.01 to 0.1%). The rearrangement uses TRBV20-1 and TRBJ1-5; D unclear. The CDR3 contains 14 residues. V lost 6 bases and J 0 bases, leaving 12 bases between the germline ends. Germline loops: CDR1 DFQATT, CDR2 SNEGSKA (reference sequence). The CDR3 nucleotides read TGCAGTGCCCACGGCGGCAGTAGCAATCAGCCCCAGCATTTT. Amino acids: CSAHGGSSNQPQHF.

This clonotype has at least ten counts. The V and J genes are TRBV7-8 and TRBJ1-2; D remains unclear. Germline CDR1 and CDR2: SGHVS and FQNEAQ. Between the trimmed V and J ends, which lost 1 base and 8 bases, there was a span of 20 bases. The CDR3 totals 16 residues. CDR3 nucleotides: TGTGCCAGCAGCTTAGAGTCGCACGGAGGGTTCGGGGGCTACACCTTC. Its protein product is CASSLESHGGFGGYTF. Full variable domain (rest looked up from reference TRBV7-8 and TRBJ1-2): GAGVSQSPRYKVAKRGQDVALRCDPISGHVSLFWYQQALGQGPEFLTYFQNEAQLDKSGLPSDRFFAERPEGSVSTLKIQRTQQEDSAVYLCASSLESHGGFGGYTFGSGTRLTVV.

This clonotype ranks as medium-sized. The CDR3 region has the DNA TGCAGTGCTAGAGGATCCCAGGGAGGAGAGGGCTACACCTTC. It is translated as CSARGSQGGEGYTF. The chain employs TRBV20-1 and TRBJ1-2, with TRBD1 as a possible D gene (5 bases). Germline CDR1 reads DFQATT; CDR2 reads SNEGSKA (reference sequence). V was pared by 1 base and J by 8 bases, with 17 bases between. CDR3 length: 14 residues.

This clonotype is judged medium-sized. The V call is TRBV20-1, the J call TRBJ2-3; D is possibly TRBD1 (5 bases). The V and J ends lost 6 bases and 6 bases respectively, with 13 bases between them. The CDR3 runs to 12 residues. CDR1 and CDR2 from the germline V gene are DFQATT and SNEGSKA (reference sequence). CDR3 DNA: TGCAGTGCGCAGGGCTTCGCGGATACGCAGTATTTT. Protein sequence: CSAQGFADTQYF.